Listed here is a single TCR beta chain. The data were obtained in a study of blood T cell repertoires in COVID-19. Study summary: Some COVID-19 samples were acute and others convalescent; all came from the United States, Italy and Spain.

Generated by immunoSEQ multiplex PCR, the TCRdb table keeps only in-frame clones and is missing some. The sample consists of 200,000 to 250,000 clones, about nine tenths of them appearing once. The germline V gene encodes CDR1 MGHRA and CDR2 YSYEKL. This CDR3 comprises 13 residues. The V and J ends lost 5 bases and 3 bases respectively, with 9 bases between them. Sequencing used peripheral blood. The gene calls are TRBV4-1 and TRBJ2-3, with D uncertain. This sequence was found in a man in his thirties or forties with COVID-19, enrolled during active disease. This chain's CDR3 is CASSAQVTDTQYF. The DNA for the CDR3 is TGCGCCAGCAGCGCCCAGGTGACAGATACGCAGTATTTT.